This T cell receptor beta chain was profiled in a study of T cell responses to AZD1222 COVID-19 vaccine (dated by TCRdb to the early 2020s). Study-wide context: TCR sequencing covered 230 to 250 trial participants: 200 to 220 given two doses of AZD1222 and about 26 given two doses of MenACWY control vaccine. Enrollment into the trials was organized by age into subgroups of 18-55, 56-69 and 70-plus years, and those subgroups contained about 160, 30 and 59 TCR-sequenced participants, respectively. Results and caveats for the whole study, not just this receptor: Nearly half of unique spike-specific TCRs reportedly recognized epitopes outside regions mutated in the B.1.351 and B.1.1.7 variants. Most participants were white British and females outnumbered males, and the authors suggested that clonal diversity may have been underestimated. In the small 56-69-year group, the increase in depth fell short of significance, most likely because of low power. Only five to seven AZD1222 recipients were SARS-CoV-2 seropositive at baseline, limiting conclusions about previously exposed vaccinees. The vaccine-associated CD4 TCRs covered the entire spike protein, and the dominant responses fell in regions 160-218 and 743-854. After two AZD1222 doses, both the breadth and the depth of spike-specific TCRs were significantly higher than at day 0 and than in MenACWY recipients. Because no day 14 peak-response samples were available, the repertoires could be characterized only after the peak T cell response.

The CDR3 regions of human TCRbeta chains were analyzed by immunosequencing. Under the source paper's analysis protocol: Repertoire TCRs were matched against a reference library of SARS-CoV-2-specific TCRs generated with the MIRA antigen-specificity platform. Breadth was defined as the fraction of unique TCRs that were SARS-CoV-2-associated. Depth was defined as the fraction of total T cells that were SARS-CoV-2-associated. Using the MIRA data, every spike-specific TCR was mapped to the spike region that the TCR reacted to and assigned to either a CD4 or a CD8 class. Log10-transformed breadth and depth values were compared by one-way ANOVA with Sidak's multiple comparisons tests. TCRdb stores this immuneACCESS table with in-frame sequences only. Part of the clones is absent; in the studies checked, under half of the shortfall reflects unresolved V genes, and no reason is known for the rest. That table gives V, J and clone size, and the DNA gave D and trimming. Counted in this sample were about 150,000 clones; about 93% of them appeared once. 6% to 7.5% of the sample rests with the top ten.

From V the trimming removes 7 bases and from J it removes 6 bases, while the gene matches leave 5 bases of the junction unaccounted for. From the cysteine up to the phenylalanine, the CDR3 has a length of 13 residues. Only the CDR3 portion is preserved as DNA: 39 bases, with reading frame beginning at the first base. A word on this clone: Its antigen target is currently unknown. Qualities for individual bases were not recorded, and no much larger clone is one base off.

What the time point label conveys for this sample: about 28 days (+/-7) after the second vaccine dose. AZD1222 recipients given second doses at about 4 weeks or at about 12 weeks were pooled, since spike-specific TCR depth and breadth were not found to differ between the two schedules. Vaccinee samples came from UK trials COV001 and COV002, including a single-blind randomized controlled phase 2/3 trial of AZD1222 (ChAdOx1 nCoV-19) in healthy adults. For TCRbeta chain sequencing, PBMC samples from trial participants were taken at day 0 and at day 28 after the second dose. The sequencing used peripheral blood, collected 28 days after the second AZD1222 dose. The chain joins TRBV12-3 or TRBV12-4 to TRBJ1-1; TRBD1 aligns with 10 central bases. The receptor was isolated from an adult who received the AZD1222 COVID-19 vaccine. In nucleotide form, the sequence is TGTGCCAGCACCATAGGACAGGGGGCTGAAGCTTTCTTT. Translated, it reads CASTIGQGAEAFF.